The TCR beta chain described here comes from a study of blood T cells in healthy people across ages. Study-wide findings and caveats: Researchers judged that diversity estimates from one million T cells fell short of true values. Unsorted PBMCs prevented conclusive naive versus antigen-experienced comparison.

In germline, CDR1 is SGHTA, CDR2 FQGNSA. Germline trimming cut 5 bases from V and 7 bases from J; bases unmatched to any gene: 10. The CDR3 extends over 17 amino acids. For the second PCR, which ran for 7 to 11 cycles, a sample-barcoded 5' primer and a J-beta primer mix were used. TCRdb re-analysed the 5' RACE reads in MiXCR, keeping a single row per CDR3 protein. The profile shows over 600,000 distinct CDR3 sequences, about 42% of them singletons. In the case of this clonotype: Its antigen remains unknown.

The genes are TRBV7-2 and TRBJ2-2; 13 positions match TRBD2. The sequenced sample was blood. This TCR was recovered from a man older than 75 in good health. The CDR3 DNA reads as TGTGCCAGCAGCCTAGGACTAGCGGGAGCCCCCGGCGGGGAGCTGTTTTTT. It specifies CASSLGLAGAPGGELFF.